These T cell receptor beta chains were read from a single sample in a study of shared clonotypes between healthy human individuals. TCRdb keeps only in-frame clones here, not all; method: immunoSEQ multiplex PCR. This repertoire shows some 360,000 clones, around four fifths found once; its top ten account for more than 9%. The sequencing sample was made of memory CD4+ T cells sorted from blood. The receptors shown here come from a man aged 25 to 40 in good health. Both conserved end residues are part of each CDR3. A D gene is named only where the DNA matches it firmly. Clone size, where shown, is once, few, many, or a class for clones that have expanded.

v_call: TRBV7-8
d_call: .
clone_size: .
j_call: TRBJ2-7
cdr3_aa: CASSLVQGVYEQYF
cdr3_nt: TGTGCCAGCAGCTTAGTACAGGGAGTCTACGAGCAGTACTTC

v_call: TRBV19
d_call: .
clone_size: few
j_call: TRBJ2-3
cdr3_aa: CASSISISTDTQYF
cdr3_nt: TGTGCCAGTAGTATAAGTATCAGCACAGATACGCAGTATTTT

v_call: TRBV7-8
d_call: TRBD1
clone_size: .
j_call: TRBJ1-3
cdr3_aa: CASSAQGGGVRSGNTIYF
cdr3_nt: TGTGCCAGCAGCGCCCAGGGGGGAGGGGTTCGTTCTGGAAACACCATATATTTT

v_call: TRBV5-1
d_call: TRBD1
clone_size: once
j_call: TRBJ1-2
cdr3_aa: CASSLEGQGRGYTF
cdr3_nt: TGCGCCAGCAGCTTGGAGGGACAGGGAAGGGGCTACACCTTC

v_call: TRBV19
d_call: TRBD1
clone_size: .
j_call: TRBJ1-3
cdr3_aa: CASSTRGFGNTIYF
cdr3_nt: TGTGCCAGTAGTACCAGGGGGTTTGGAAACACCATATATTTT

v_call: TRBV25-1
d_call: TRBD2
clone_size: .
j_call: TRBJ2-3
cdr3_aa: CASSGGLAGETDTQYF
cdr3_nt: TGTGCCAGCAGTGGGGGACTAGCGGGAGAGACAGATACGCAGTATTTT

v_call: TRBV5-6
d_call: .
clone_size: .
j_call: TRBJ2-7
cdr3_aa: CASSLPRVGSSYEQYF
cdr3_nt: TGTGCCAGCAGCTTACCGAGGGTCGGTAGCTCCTACGAGCAGTACTTC

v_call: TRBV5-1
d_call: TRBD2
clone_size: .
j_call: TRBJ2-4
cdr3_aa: CASALPSGAAKNIQYF
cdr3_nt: TGCGCCAGCGCGCTCCCCAGCGGGGCGGCCAAAAACATTCAGTACTTC

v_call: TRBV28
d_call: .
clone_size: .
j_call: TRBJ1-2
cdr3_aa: CASRTLGTDYGYTF
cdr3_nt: TGTGCCAGCAGAACCCTGGGGACGGACTATGGCTACACCTTC

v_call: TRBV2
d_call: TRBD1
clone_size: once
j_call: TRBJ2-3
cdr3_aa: CASKRTGGTDTQYF
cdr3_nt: TGTGCCAGCAAACGGACAGGGGGCACAGATACGCAGTATTTT

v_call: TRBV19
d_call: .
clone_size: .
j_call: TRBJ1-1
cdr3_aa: CASSIQGVGTEAFF
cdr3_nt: TGTGCCAGTAGTATACAGGGTGTGGGCACTGAAGCTTTCTTT

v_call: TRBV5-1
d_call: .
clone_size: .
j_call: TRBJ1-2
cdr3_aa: CASSLNGGLDGYTF
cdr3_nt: TGCGCCAGCAGCTTGAATGGGGGGCTGGACGGCTACACCTTC

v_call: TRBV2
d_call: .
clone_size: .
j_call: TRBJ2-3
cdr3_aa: CASSDVLLTDTQYF
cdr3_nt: TGTGCCAGCAGTGATGTCCTTCTCACAGATACGCAGTATTTT